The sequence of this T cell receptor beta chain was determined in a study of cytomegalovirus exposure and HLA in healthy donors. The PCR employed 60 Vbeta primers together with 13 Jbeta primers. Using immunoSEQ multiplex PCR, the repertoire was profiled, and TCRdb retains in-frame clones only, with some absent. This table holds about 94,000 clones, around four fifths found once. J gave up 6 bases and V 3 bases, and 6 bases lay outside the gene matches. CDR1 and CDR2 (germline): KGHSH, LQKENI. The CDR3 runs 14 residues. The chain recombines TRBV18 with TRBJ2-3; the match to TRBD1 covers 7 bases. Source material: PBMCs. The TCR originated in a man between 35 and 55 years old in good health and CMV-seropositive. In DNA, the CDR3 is TGTGCCAGCTCACCGGGGACAGTCTGGGATACGCAGTATTTT. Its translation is CASSPGTVWDTQYF.